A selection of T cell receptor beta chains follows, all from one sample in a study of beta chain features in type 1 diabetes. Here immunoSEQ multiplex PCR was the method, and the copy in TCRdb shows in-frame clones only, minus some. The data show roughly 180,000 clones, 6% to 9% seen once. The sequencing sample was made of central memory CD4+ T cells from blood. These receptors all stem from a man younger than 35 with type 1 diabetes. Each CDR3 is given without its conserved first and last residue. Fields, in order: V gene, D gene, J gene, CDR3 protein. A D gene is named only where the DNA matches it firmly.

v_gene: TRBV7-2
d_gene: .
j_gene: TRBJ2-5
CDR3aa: ASSLDPGRETQY

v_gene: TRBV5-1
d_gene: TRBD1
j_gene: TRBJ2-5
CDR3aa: ASSFPGGETQY

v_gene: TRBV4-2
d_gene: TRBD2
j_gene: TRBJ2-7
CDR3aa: ASSQDPSGRMVFYEQY

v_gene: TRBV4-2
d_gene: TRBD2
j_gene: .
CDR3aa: ASSLELAGDHEQY

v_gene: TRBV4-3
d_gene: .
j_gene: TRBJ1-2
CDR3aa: ASSQDVRNYGYT

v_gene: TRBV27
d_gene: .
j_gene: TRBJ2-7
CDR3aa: ASSLGVLSYEQY

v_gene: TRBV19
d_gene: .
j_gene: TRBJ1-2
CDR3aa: ASTIPPTGIYGYT

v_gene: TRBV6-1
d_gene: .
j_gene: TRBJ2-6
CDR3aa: ASKAASSGANVLT

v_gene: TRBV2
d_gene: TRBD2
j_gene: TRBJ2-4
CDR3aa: ASSLGGVSGQNIQY

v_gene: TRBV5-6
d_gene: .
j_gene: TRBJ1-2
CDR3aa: ASSLVTGYGYT

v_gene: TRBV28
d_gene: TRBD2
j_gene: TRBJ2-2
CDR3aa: ASRTSGNTGELF

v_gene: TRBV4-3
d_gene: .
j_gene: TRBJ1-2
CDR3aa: ASSQTDLAYGYT

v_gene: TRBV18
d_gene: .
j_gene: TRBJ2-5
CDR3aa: ASSPGGMETQY

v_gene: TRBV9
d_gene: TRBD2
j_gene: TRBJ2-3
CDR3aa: ASSALSGSSDTQY

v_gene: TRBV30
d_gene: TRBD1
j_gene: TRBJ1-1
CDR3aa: AWRLRDRGRSTEAF

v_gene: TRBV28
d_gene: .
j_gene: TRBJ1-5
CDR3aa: ASSLVGVDQPQH

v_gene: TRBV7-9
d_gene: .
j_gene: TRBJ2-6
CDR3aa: ASSLRGAGANVLT

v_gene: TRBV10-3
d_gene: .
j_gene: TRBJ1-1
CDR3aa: AISESANTEAF

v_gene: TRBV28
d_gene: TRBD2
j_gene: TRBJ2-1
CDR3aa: ASGSLAGGRNEQF

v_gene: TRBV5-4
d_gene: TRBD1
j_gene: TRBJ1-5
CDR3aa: ASSEQGRGQPQH

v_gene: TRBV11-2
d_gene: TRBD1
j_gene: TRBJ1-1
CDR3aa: ASSVDRVNTEAF

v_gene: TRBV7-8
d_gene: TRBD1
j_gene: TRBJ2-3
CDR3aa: ASSLRTGPSTDTQY

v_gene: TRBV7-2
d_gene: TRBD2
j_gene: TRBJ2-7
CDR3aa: ASSLARSGASYEQY

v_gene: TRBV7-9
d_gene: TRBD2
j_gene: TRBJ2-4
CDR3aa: ASSQGTSAVKNIQY

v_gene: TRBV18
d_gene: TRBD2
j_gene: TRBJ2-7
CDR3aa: ASSQLGGSTYEQY

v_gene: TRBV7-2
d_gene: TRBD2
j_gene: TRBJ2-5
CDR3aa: ASSPQGGAQETQY

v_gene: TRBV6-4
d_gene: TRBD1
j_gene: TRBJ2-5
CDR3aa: ASSWNRGETQY

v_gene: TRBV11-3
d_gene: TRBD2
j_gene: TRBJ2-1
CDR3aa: ASSHSSGVNDEQF

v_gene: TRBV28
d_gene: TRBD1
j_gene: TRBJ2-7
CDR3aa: ASSPTRQGAYEQY

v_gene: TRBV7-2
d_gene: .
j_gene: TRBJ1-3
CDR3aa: ASSLGSQGNTIY

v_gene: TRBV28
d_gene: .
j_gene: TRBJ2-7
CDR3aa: ASSLSQGSYEQY

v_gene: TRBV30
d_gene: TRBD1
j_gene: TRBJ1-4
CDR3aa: AWRTGATNEKLF

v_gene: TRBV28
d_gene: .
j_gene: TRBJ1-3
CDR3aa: ASSFVGPGDRGNTIY

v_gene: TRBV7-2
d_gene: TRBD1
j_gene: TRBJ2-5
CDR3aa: ASSIATGQGVETQY

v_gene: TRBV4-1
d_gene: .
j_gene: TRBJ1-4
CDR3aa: ASSQGSATNEKLF

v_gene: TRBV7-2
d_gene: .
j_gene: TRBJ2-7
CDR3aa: ASTGVGRGEQY

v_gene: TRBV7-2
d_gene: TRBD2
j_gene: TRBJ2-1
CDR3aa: ASSLRSSGGALEQF

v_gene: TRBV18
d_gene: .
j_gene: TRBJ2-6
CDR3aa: ASSPQTGTGANVLT

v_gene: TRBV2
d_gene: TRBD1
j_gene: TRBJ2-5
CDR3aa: ATTPTGENQY

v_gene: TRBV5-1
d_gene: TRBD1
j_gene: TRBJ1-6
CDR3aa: ASTMGQGDSPLH